The entry that follows covers one TCR beta chain sequence. This clonotype was seen at least ten times. Its antigen is not yet known. No base quality information exists; no much larger clone differs at one position. Relative to germline, V is 1 base shorter and J is 7 bases shorter, with 13 bases between their ends. The CDR1 and CDR2 encoded by the germline V gene are SGHTA and FQGNSA. Spanning cysteine to phenylalanine, the CDR3 consists of 14 amino acids. The only DNA kept is the CDR3, 42 bases in frame from the first base. The data originate from a study of early T cells in non-severe SARS-CoV-2 infection (dated by TCRdb to the early 2020s). Describing the broader study: Because TCR sequencing relied on bulk RNA taken from unsorted whole blood, pairing of alpha and beta chains was not possible.

Set within a cohort of healthcare workers in London, UK, this nested case-control study involved weekly PCR testing of nasopharyngeal swabs along with blood sampling. Healthcare workers were enrolled in the week of the UK lockdown, from 23 to 31 March 2020, and were followed every week for up to roughly 16 weeks. Library method: 5' RACE. The sequencing machine was a NextSeq 500. In the TCR library protocol, unique molecular identifiers were attached to individual cDNA molecules to correct for PCR bias and sequencing error. Sequencing covered both TCR alpha and beta chains, and within each sample the abundances of alpha and beta sequences were tightly co-correlated. The authors processed their data as follows. Decombinator V4 was used to annotate TCR sequences for V gene, J gene and CDR3. Expanded TCRs were defined as changing significantly between any two time points under a Poisson model with p below 0.0001. TCR abundances were normalised to the total number of TCRs sequenced in each sample and reported as counts per million. TRAV1-2 paired with TRAJ12, TRAJ20 or TRAJ33 defined MAIT TCRs, while TRAV10 paired with TRAJ18 defined iNKT TCRs. VDJdb, accessed 1 November 2021, was searched for CMV, EBV and SARS-CoV-2 annotated TCRs, with TCRs annotated for multiple antigens excluded. TCRdb trimmed the raw reads at Q25, called clones with MiXCR and kept productive beta chains. Every entry covers one CDR3 protein and lists the most common genes and DNA from its rows. TCRdb's processing, not the study's, gives the V and J calls here. This sample has some 57,000 distinct CDR3 sequences in its table, and 7% to 10% of those were observed once. The leading ten clones occupy 4% to 5% of the sample.

Results the study describes overall, beyond this receptor: Matching against VDJdb was skewed toward anti-spike CD8 responses, likely underestimated virus-specific expansions, and missed private and CD4 specificities.

Here the chain combines TRBV7-2 and TRBJ2-5, with the identity of the D gene unclear. The receptor was isolated from an adult who was a healthcare worker with PCR-confirmed SARS-CoV-2 infection or an uninfected control (not recorded which). The specimen was whole blood. CDR3 reads: CASSLGKGPRTQYF. Read as DNA, the sequence is TGTGCCAGCAGCTTAGGAAAGGGCCCGCGGACCCAGTACTTC. Beyond the CDR3, the reference TRBV7-2 and TRBJ2-5 genes provide the residues; the full variable domain reads: GAGVSQSPSNKVTEKGKDVELRCDPISGHTALYWYRQSLGQGLEFLIYFQGNSAPDKSGLPSDRFSAERTGGSVSTLTIQRTQQEDSAVYLCASSLGKGPRTQYFGPGTRLLVL.